This T cell receptor beta chain was sequenced for a study of blood T cells in healthy people across ages. Points from the study as a whole: Greater diversity and more naive CD4+ cells were seen in long-lived donors than in aged donors.

Primers used in a second PCR of roughly 7 to 12 cycles were a sample-barcoded 5' primer and a J-beta primer mix. TCRdb re-called the 5' RACE reads through MiXCR, storing one row per CDR3 protein. Found here are hundreds of thousands of distinct CDR3 sequences, 25% to 30% of them singletons; the top ten hold approximately 14%. In this sample, this clonotype turned up a few times. Antigen specificity is unknown. The V gene's germline CDR1 is MNHEY and CDR2 SVGAGI. This CDR3 comprises 14 residues. V was clipped by 6 bases and J by 0 bases, with 11 bases between them. The clonotype comes from a woman older than 75 in good health. Sequenced input: blood. The chain employs TRBV6-5 and TRBJ1-1, with D perhaps TRBD1 (6 bases). This chain's CDR3 is CASRIQGLNTEAFF. In DNA, the CDR3 is TGTGCCAGCAGAATACAGGGACTGAACACTGAAGCTTTCTTT.